This TCR beta chain derives from a study of blood T cell repertoires in COVID-19. As for the study in general: The analysed material was cDNA or gDNA that came from T cells, B-cell-depleted T cells, or PBMCs.

Source study methods: Amplification with reference gene primers provided the estimates of nucleated cell counts. The method was immunoSEQ multiplex PCR; TCRdb's version includes in-frame clones alone and lacks a portion of them. D and trimming were read from the DNA, whereas the V and J calls and clone size are those reported in that table. This table holds about 68,000 clones, 65% to 90% found once. The CDR3 covers 16 residues. V shed 4 bases and J 9 bases; nucleotides not matched to a gene: 6. Germline-derived CDR1 and CDR2 are MGHRA and YSYEKL. The sequencing sample was made of peripheral blood. The rearrangement uses TRBV4-1 and TRBJ2-1; 16 bases fit TRBD2. This receptor was obtained from a man aged 50 or older with acute or convalescent COVID-19. In nucleotides, the CDR3 is TGCGCCAGCAGCCCCATCGGGACTAGCGGGGGGGTTGAGCAGTTCTTC. Its translation: CASSPIGTSGGVEQFF.